Sequencing of this T cell receptor (beta chain) was carried out in a study of cytomegalovirus exposure and HLA in healthy donors. V shed 2 bases and J 7 bases; nucleotides not matched to a gene: 7. This CDR3 comprises 15 residues. Germline CDR1 LGHNT, CDR2 FRNRAP. The PCR was carried out with 60 Vbeta primers and 13 Jbeta primers. Sequencing was performed with immunoSEQ multiplex PCR; in TCRdb, only in-frame clones are kept and a portion is missing. The repertoire holds approximately 70,000 clones, with just over 75% as singletons. The rearrangement joins TRBV12-5 to TRBJ2-2; 7 bases are a match to TRBD1. The sample comprised PBMCs. The source is a man aged 50-60 years in good health and CMV-seronegative. CDR3 region: CASGLPTGISGELFF. The CDR3 region has the DNA TGTGCTAGTGGTTTGCCGACAGGGATAAGCGGGGAGCTGTTTTTT.